This record covers a single T cell receptor (beta chain). What it recognizes is unknown. The V gene's germline CDR1 is SQVTM and CDR2 ANQGSEA. V lost 8 bases, J lost 4 bases, and 6 bases stayed unmatched. The CDR3 spans 12 residues. This sample is drawn from a study of breast tumors, draining lymph nodes, adjacent tissues. TCRdb fed the multiplex PCR reads into MiXCR, producing one record per CDR3 protein. Of about 22,000 distinct CDR3 sequences in the sample, about two thirds were seen once. Whole-study findings and limits: Tumor repertoires ranked between lymph nodes and nontumor tissue in diversity, with V and J gene preferences. Compared with basal-like, luminal-like tumors shared significantly more repertoire with nontumor tissue. Most tumor T cells seemingly derive from lymph node, then expand in tumor. The lymph node origin of tumor T cells was framed as consistent with a hypothesis, not demonstrated.

The specimen was tumor-adjacent breast tissue. V gene TRBV29-1 combines with J gene TRBJ2-7; 9 bases agree with TRBD1. The clonotype was recovered from a female donor with breast cancer. Some clones in this sample may be carry-over from other donors' samples. The CDR3 reads CSSSGQGYEQYF. As DNA, the CDR3 is TGCAGCAGTTCGGGACAGGGTTACGAGCAGTACTTC.